These 20 T cell receptor beta chains came from one sample sequenced in a study of T-cell memory formation after mild COVID-19. TCRdb re-derived calls from the 5' RACE reads in MiXCR, one entry per CDR3 protein. The sample shows about 340,000 distinct CDR3 sequences, 10% to 15% of them seen only once. Sequencing input: PBMCs or a T cell subset sorted from them (not recorded which). The receptors shown here come from a man in his late teens or twenties who had mild COVID-19 (a few samples of this study predate the infection). Cell type and time point are not known.

This clonotype was counted a few times. The chain carries TRBV12-3 or TRBV12-4 and TRBJ1-5; TRBD1 aligns across 12 bases. The junction had 6 bases not matched to a gene; V was cut back by 6 bases and J by 6 bases. The CDR3 contains 15 residues. The CDR3 DNA reads as TGTGCCAGCAGCCCCGGGACAGGGGGCCTTCAGCCCCAGCATTTT. Residues: CASSPGTGGLQPQHF.

This clonotype was observed a few times. The chain employs TRBV7-9 and TRBJ2-1; D gene unclear. This CDR3 has 11 residues. Per germline, CDR1 SEHNR and CDR2 FQNEAQ (reference sequence). The germline V and J ends were trimmed by 3 bases and 6 bases, with 3 bases remaining between them. The CDR3 coding sequence is TGTGCCAGCAGCTTTGCCAATGAGCAGTTCTTC. Amino acid sequence: CASSFANEQFF.

The CDR3 sequence: CASSHPGGGDNEQFF. CDR3 bases: TGTGCCAGCAGCCACCCGGGGGGGGGTGATAATGAGCAGTTCTTC. The chain is built from TRBV6-5 and TRBJ2-1; 8 bases map to TRBD2. The V gene's germline CDR1 is MNHEY and CDR2 SVGAGI. V was pared by 6 bases and J by 7 bases, with 11 bases of the junction left unmatched. The CDR3 runs 15 residues.

This clonotype occurred many times. The chain employs TRBV7-2 and TRBJ2-5; maybe TRBD2 (6 bases). CDR3 length: 15 residues. Trimming took 0 bases from V and 0 from J, leaving 8 bases between them. The germline gives CDR1 SGHTA, CDR2 FQGNSA. The CDR3 spells CASSLAGGYQETQYF. Here the CDR3 DNA reads TGTGCCAGCAGCTTAGCTGGGGGGTACCAAGAGACCCAGTACTTC.

Only a few counts were recorded for this clonotype. This chain uses TRBV6-1 with TRBJ2-7, with TRBD1 as a possible D gene (5 bases). Germline CDR1 and CDR2: MNHNS and SASEGT. V lost 6 bases to trimming and J lost 4 bases, with 16 bases between them. The CDR3 runs to 14 residues. The DNA of the CDR3 is TGTGCCAGCAGGATATCGACAGTCCTATACGAGCAGTACTTC. Protein sequence: CASRISTVLYEQYF.

This clonotype was counted a few times. The chain employs TRBV15 and TRBJ1-5, with D unclear. V shed 4 bases and J shed 1 base, with 5 bases lying between them. There are 13 residues in the CDR3. Germline-derived CDR1 and CDR2 are LNHNV and YYDKDF (reference sequence). This CDR3 reads CATSTGSNQPQHF. CDR3 in DNA: TGTGCCACCAGCACCGGGAGCAATCAGCCCCAGCATTTT. The complete variable domain, with remaining parts taken from reference TRBV15 and TRBJ1-5, reads DAMVIQNPRYQVTQFGKPVTLSCSQTLNHNVMYWYQQKSSQAPKLLFHYYDKDFNNEADTPDNFQSRRPNTSFCFLDIRSPGLGDTAMYLCATSTGSNQPQHFGDGTRLSIL.

This clonotype has a count of ten or more. This sequence joins TRBV20-1 and TRBJ1-2, with a possible D match to TRBD1 (6 bases). Germline assignment: CDR1 DFQATT and CDR2 SNEGSKA (reference sequence). The length of the CDR3 is 13 residues. V shed 5 bases and J shed 2 bases, with 12 bases lying between them. The CDR3 DNA is TGCAGTGCTTCACAGGGCAAAAACTATGGCTACACCTTC. Translated, it gives CSASQGKNYGYTF.

This chain joins TRBV29-1 and TRBJ2-5; the D gene could be TRBD1 or TRBD2 (5 bases each). The CDR3 has 12 amino acids. The germline gives CDR1 SQVTM, CDR2 ANQGSEA. Trimming shortened V by 2 bases and J by 5 bases, and 9 bases separated the two germline ends. CDR3 region: CSVELAGETQYF. CDR3 DNA: TGCAGCGTTGAACTAGCAGGGGAGACCCAGTACTTC.

This clonotype was recorded many times. The V gene is TRBV7-3, the J gene TRBJ2-1; 7 bases line up with TRBD2. This CDR3 has 15 residues. In germline, CDR1 is SGHTA, CDR2 FQGTGA. Germline trimming cut 3 bases from V and 1 base from J; bases unmatched to any gene: 3. For the CDR3, the DNA is TGTGCCAGCAGCTTGGCGGGAGCTTCCTACAATGAGCAGTTCTTC. Translating it yields CASSLAGASYNEQFF.

The chain employs TRBV20-1 and TRBJ2-7; D assignment may be TRBD1 or TRBD2 (5 bases each). V gave up 3 bases and J gave up 0 bases, with 9 bases separating them. CDR3 length: 13 residues. The germline CDR1 and CDR2 sequences are DFQATT and SNEGSKA (reference sequence). This CDR3 is CSARAGSSYEQYV. CDR3 coding DNA: TGCAGTGCTAGGGCAGGGAGCTCCTACGAGCAGTACGTC.

As DNA, the CDR3 is TGTGCCAGCAGCTTAGTCCCTGGGAGGACAGGAACATACGAGCAGTACTTC. Encoded protein: CASSLVPGRTGTYEQYF. The chain combines TRBV7-6 with TRBJ2-7; a possible D gene is TRBD1 (7 bases). Trimming cost V 1 base and J 4 bases, with 20 bases left between them. CDR3 size: 17 residues. The germline V gene has CDR1 SGHVS and CDR2 FNYEAQ. Full variable domain (outside the CDR3, taken from reference TRBV7-6 and TRBJ2-7): GAGVSQSPRYKVTKRGQDVALRCDPISGHVSLYWYRQALGQGPEFLTYFNYEAQQDKSGLPNDRFSAERPEGSISTLTIQRTEQRDSAMYRCASSLVPGRTGTYEQYFGPGTRLTVT.

The chain couples TRBV6-4 to TRBJ2-7; D remains unclear. Germline assignment: CDR1 MRHNA and CDR2 SNTAGT. V was pared by 5 bases and J by 1 base, with 6 bases between. The CDR3 runs to 12 residues. Written as DNA, the CDR3 is TGTGCCAGCAGTCCCCCATCCTACGAGCAGTACGTC. Translated, it gives CASSPPSYEQYV.

The V call is TRBV6-5, the J call TRBJ1-2, with TRBD1 identical over 8 bases. Unmatched junction bases numbered 8, after V lost 1 base and J lost 4 bases. Per germline, CDR1 MNHEY and CDR2 SVGAGI. CDR3 length: 16 residues. CDR3 sequence reads: CASSYWDRPGLYGYTF. CDR3 nucleotide sequence: TGTGCCAGCAGTTACTGGGACAGGCCGGGCCTCTATGGCTACACCTTC.

The chain has TRBV5-1 and TRBJ2-3; possible D gene TRBD1, 5 bases. CDR1 is SGHRS and CDR2 is YFSETQ in the germline V gene. V was clipped by 0 bases and J by 2 bases, with 7 bases between them. This CDR3 has 14 amino acids. CDR3 in amino acids: CASSLEGLTDTQYF. The CDR3 DNA reads as TGCGCCAGCAGCTTGGAGGGGCTCACAGATACGCAGTATTTT.

J is TRBJ1-1 and V is TRBV20-1; tentative D call: TRBD1 (5 bases). CDR1 DFQATT and CDR2 SNEGSKA come from the germline V gene (reference sequence). The CDR3 consists of 15 residues. Trimming took off 1 base at V and 5 bases at J, with 17 bases between the two ends. CDR3 in amino acids: CSARARIRGKTEAFF. The CDR3 bases are TGCAGTGCTAGAGCCAGAATTAGGGGAAAAACTGAAGCTTTCTTT.

This rearrangement joins TRBV28 to TRBJ1-1; D not certain. CDR3 size: 13 residues. CDR1 is MDHEN and CDR2 is SYDVKM in the germline V gene. The germline V and J ends were trimmed by 6 bases and 6 bases, with 14 bases remaining between them. The CDR3 is CASRLKGRAEAFF. The CDR3 DNA reads TGTGCCAGCAGACTCAAAGGGAGGGCTGAAGCTTTCTTT.

This clonotype has only a few counts. V and J are TRBV7-9 and TRBJ1-1; D call uncertain. V lost 5 bases, J lost 4 bases, and 17 bases lay in between. Germline-derived CDR1 and CDR2 are SEHNR and FQNEAQ (reference sequence). The CDR3 contains 15 residues. CDR3 sequence reads: CASSPPAGMVTEAFF. The CDR3 nucleotides are TGTGCCAGCAGCCCCCCGGCAGGAATGGTCACTGAAGCTTTCTTT.

The V and J genes are TRBV7-9 and TRBJ2-6; no definite D call. Trimming took off 2 bases at V and 1 base at J, with 6 bases between the two ends. The CDR3 extends over 15 amino acids. Germline-derived CDR1 and CDR2 are SEHNR and FQNEAQ (reference sequence). CDR3: CASSLMQSGANVLTF. The DNA for the CDR3 is TGTGCCAGCAGCTTAATGCAATCTGGGGCCAACGTCCTGACTTTC.

This clonotype was seen more than once but under ten times. The chain has TRBV5-4 and TRBJ2-1, with a tentative D call TRBD1 (6 bases). V was pared by 3 bases and J by 5 bases, with 12 bases between. This CDR3 has 14 amino acids. Germline V CDR1 and CDR2: SGHNT, YYREEE (reference sequence). CDR3 sequence (DNA): TGTGCCAGCAGCTCTACCGGGACAAACAATGAGCAGTTCTTC. Amino acids: CASSSTGTNNEQFF.

This chain connects TRBV7-2 to TRBJ2-3; 8 bases match TRBD2. Germline-derived CDR1 and CDR2 are SGHTA and FQGNSA. The CDR3 length is 16 residues. V trimming: 1 base; J trimming: 5 bases; junction bases outside the gene matches: 8. CDR3 region: CASSLVGGGFGDTQYF. CDR3 bases: TGTGCCAGCAGCTTAGTGGGCGGGGGGTTTGGAGATACGCAGTATTTT.